The clone carrying this TCR beta chain occurred once. The limits of the CDR3 on the DNA are not certain, so only TCRdb's listed CDR3 is given. These data belong to a study of CD8+ T cells in alopecia areata. The V gene's germline CDR1 is MNHNY and CDR2 SVGAGI (reference sequence). The CDR3 is 14 amino acids in total, end residues counted. Documented treatment: oral pan-JAK inhibitor, 5-10 mg twice daily. Lesional scalp tissue (obtained by punch biopsy) and peripheral blood were collected from alopecia areata patients. A FACSAria was used to sort CD4+ and CD8+ T cells. These cells came from PBMCs. cDNA reverse transcribed from extracted RNA served as the sequencing template. The assay was immunoSEQ multiplex PCR, and TCRdb's table has in-frame clones only and misses some. The data show about 87,000 clones, with around 70% seen just once and around 16% held by the top ten.

V and J are TRBV6-6 and TRBJ1-1. This clonotype originated in a human donor with alopecia areata. The sample here was CD8+ T cells sorted from blood, taken at approximately week 42, from a patient treated with tofacitinib. The CDR3 here is CASSTSGGGTEAFF.